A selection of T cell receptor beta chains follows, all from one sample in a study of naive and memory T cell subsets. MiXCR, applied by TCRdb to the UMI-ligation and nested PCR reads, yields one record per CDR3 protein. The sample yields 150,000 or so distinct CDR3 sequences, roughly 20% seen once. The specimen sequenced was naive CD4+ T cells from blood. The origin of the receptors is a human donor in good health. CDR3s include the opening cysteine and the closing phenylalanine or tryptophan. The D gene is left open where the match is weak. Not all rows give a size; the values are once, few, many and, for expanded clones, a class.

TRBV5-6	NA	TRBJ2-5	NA	CASSLARRGRGETQYF	TGTGCCAGCAGCTTGGCTCGGAGGGGGAGAGGGGAGACCCAGTACTTC
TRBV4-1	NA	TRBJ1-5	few	CASRTTGTGNQPQHF	TGCGCCAGCAGAACTACCGGGACCGGGAATCAGCCCCAGCATTTT
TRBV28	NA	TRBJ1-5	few	CASSTGGAQHF	TGTGCCAGCAGTACAGGCGGGGCCCAGCATTTT
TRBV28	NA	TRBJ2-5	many	CASSLRAETQYF	TGTGCCAGCAGTTTGAGGGCGGAGACCCAGTACTTC
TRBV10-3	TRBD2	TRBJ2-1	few	CATLQTGLAANEQFF	TGTGCCACCCTTCAAACCGGACTAGCGGCCAATGAGCAGTTCTTC
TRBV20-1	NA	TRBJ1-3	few	CSAKMTVSGNTIYF	TGCAGTGCCAAAATGACAGTCTCTGGAAACACCATATATTTT
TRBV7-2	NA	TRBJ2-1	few	CASSFGTGVGNEQFF	TGTGCCAGCAGCTTCGGAACGGGAGTGGGCAATGAGCAGTTCTTC
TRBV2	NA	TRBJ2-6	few	CASSRTEYSGANVLTF	TGTGCCAGCAGTAGGACAGAGTACTCTGGGGCCAACGTCCTGACTTTC
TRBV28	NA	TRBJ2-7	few	CASTLGGKAYEQYF	TGTGCCAGCACCCTCGGCGGGAAGGCCTACGAGCAGTACTTC
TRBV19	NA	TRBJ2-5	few	CASSSASQETQYF	TGTGCCAGTAGTTCCGCATCTCAAGAGACCCAGTACTTC
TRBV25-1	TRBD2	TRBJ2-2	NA	CASSGLGLAATGELFF	TGTGCCAGCAGTGGGCTCGGACTAGCGGCCACCGGGGAGCTGTTTTTT
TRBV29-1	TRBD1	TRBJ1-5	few	CSVGRGPNQPQHF	TGCAGCGTTGGCAGGGGGCCCAATCAGCCCCAGCATTTT
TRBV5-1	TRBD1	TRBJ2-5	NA	CASSLAGTGTPPMETQYF	TGCGCCAGCAGCTTGGCCGGGACAGGCACTCCCCCGATGGAGACCCAGTACTTC
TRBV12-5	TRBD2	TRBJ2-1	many	CASIGLAVLNEQFF	TGTGCTAGCATCGGACTAGCGGTGTTGAATGAGCAGTTCTTC
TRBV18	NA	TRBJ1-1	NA	CATAGGPGESSEAFF	TGTGCCACCGCGGGAGGGCCAGGGGAAAGTTCTGAAGCTTTCTTT
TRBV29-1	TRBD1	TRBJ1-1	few	CSSLQGANTEAFF	TGCAGCTCACTACAGGGGGCGAACACTGAAGCTTTCTTT
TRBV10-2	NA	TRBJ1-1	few	CASSATANTEAFF	TGCGCCAGCAGCGCGACAGCCAACACTGAAGCTTTCTTT
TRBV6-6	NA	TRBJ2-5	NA	CASSYRRGETQYF	TGTGCCAGCAGTTACCGAAGGGGGGAGACCCAGTACTTC
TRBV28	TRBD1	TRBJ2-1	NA	CASRGTGLHF	TGTGCCAGCAGGGGGACAGGATTGCACTTC
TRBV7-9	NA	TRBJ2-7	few	CASSRTGDSSYEQYF	TGTGCCAGCAGCAGGACCGGGGATAGCTCCTACGAGCAGTACTTC
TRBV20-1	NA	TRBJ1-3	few	CSARYPGAGNTIYF	TGCAGTGCTCGTTACCCTGGGGCTGGAAACACCATATATTTT
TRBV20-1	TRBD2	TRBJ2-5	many	CSARPPKAGAETQYF	TGCAGTGCTAGACCGCCTAAAGCGGGAGCTGAGACCCAGTACTTC
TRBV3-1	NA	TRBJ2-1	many	CASSQGFGRPNEQFF	TGTGCCAGCAGCCAAGGATTCGGTAGGCCCAATGAGCAGTTCTTC
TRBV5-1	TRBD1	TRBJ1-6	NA	CASSFDRGASPLHF	TGCGCCAGCAGCTTCGACAGGGGAGCATCACCCCTCCACTTT
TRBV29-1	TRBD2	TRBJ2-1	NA	CSVPRSRAGGYNEQFF	TGCAGCGTGCCCCGTTCTCGAGCGGGAGGATACAATGAGCAGTTCTTC
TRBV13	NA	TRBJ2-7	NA	CASSLGGRIYEQYF	TGTGCCAGCAGCTTAGGCGGCAGAATCTACGAGCAGTACTTC
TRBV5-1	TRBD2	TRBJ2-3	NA	CASSPGTSGRAADTQYF	TGCGCCAGCAGCCCGGGGACTAGCGGGAGGGCCGCAGATACGCAGTATTTT
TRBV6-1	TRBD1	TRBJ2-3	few	CASRHTQGSDTQYF	TGTGCCAGCAGACACACACAGGGGTCGGATACGCAGTATTTT
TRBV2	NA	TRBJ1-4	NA	CASNQLGPLNEKLFF	TGTGCCAGCAACCAACTCGGGCCCCTTAATGAAAAACTGTTTTTT
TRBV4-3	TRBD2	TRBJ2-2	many	CASSQDGVASGITELFF	TGCGCCAGCAGCCAAGATGGCGTGGCTAGCGGGATTACGGAGCTGTTTTTT
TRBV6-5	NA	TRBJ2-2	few	CASRLSRGANTGELFF	TGTGCCAGCAGGCTCTCTCGAGGGGCGAACACCGGGGAGCTGTTTTTT
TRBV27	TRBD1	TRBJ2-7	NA	CASSLGDRGQLPYYEQYF	TGTGCCAGCAGTTTAGGGGACAGGGGGCAACTCCCCTACTACGAGCAGTACTTC
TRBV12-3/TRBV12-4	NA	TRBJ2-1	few	CASSKSGSNYNEQFF	TGTGCCAGCTCAAAAAGCGGGTCCAACTACAATGAGCAGTTCTTC
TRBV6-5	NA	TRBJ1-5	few	CASSRGEGNQPQHF	TGTGCCAGCAGCCGAGGGGAGGGCAATCAGCCCCAGCATTTT
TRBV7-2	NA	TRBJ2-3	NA	CASSLRGSRAADTQYF	TGTGCCAGCAGCTTGAGGGGTTCGAGGGCCGCAGATACGCAGTATTTT
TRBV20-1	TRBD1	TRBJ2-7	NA	CSAIRGHSNLEQYF	TGCAGTGCTATTAGGGGGCACTCGAATCTCGAGCAGTACTTC
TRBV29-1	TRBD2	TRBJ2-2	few	CSGGGANTGELFF	TGCAGCGGGGGGGGGGCGAACACCGGGGAGCTGTTTTTT